Below, 7 T cell receptor beta chains from the same sample are listed, as sequenced in a study of blood T cells in healthy people across ages. A second PCR, run for roughly 7 to 11 cycles, used a sample-barcoded 5' primer plus a J-beta primer mix. MiXCR, run by TCRdb on the 5' RACE reads, gives a single entry per CDR3 protein. The sample gives 1.5 million to 2 million distinct CDR3 sequences, 28% of which show up once; less than 9.5% is in the top ten. Sequencing used blood. All receptors derive from a woman in her 30s in good health.

V is TRBV24-1 and J is TRBJ2-7; possibly TRBD1 for D (5 bases). The DNA end is a closer match to TRBJ2-4, so the J assignment may be wrong. Germline V CDR1 and CDR2: KGHDR, SFDVKD. This CDR3 spans 15 amino acids. CDR3 nucleotides: TGTGCCACCAGTGACTCGAGTTCCGACAGTCACATTCAGTACTTC. The encoded protein is CATSDSSSDSHIQYF.

The rearrangement uses TRBV29-1 and TRBJ1-1, with 8 positions matching TRBD1. This CDR3 is built from 13 residues. The germline gives CDR1 SQVTM, CDR2 ANQGSEA. V was pared by 2 bases and J by 5 bases, with 4 bases of the junction left unmatched. The CDR3 region has the DNA TGCAGCGTTGAACAGGGGGCGCGAACTGAAGCTTTCTTT. Translation: CSVEQGARTEAFF. The full variable domain, its missing parts supplied by reference TRBV29-1 and TRBJ1-1, is SAVISQKPSRDICQRGTSLTIQCQVDSQVTMMFWYRQQPGQSLTLIATANQGSEATYESGFVIDKFPISRPNLTFSTLTVSNMSPEDSSIYLCSVEQGARTEAFFGQGTRLTVV.

This clonotype was seen more than once but under ten times. The chain is built from TRBV7-6 and TRBJ1-1; D is ambiguous. Trimming took off 6 bases at V and 5 bases at J, with 13 bases between the two ends. Germline V gives CDR1 SGHVS, CDR2 FNYEAQ. This CDR3 comprises 13 residues. In DNA form, the CDR3 reads TGTGCCAGCAGTTCGGAACGCGTTACTGAAGCTTTCTTT. It encodes CASSSERVTEAFF.

This clonotype was recorded a few times. This rearrangement joins TRBV21-1 to TRBJ2-5. TRBV21-1 is classified as a pseudogene. The CDR3 loop spans 15 amino acids. The CDR3 region has the DNA TGTGCCAGCAGCAAAGAAGCCCAGTACCAAGAGACCCAGTACTTC. It specifies CASSKEAQYQETQYF.

V and J are TRBV20-1 and TRBJ1-2; D is ambiguous. The CDR3 spans 12 residues. Trimming cost V 6 bases and J 2 bases, with 10 bases left between them. Germline V gene data show CDR1 as DFQATT and CDR2 as SNEGSKA (reference sequence). The CDR3 is CSAPKPNYGYTF. DNA for the CDR3: TGCAGTGCGCCGAAACCAAACTATGGCTACACCTTC.

Ten or more counts support this clonotype. This chain connects TRBV28 to TRBJ2-7; possible D gene TRBD1, 5 bases. The germline V gene encodes CDR1 MDHEN and CDR2 SYDVKM. With 7 bases removed from V and 0 bases from J, the gap between germline ends came to 16 bases. The CDR3 contains 15 residues. The CDR3 is CASKWGDGSSYEQYF. In nucleotides, the CDR3 is TGTGCCAGCAAGTGGGGCGACGGAAGCTCCTACGAGCAGTACTTC.

This clonotype was found many times. V and J are TRBV29-1 and TRBJ2-3; 9 bases are a match to TRBD2. V gave up 7 bases and J gave up 1 base; unmatched junction bases: 3. This CDR3 is 13 amino acids long. Germline loops: CDR1 SQVTM, CDR2 ANQGSEA. Written as DNA, the CDR3 is TGCAGCGCCGAGCGGGGGGGCACAGATACGCAGTATTTT. Translating it yields CSAERGGTDTQYF.